These T cell receptor beta chains were read from a single sample in a study of blood T cell repertoires in COVID-19. Clones were read by immunoSEQ multiplex PCR, and TCRdb kept only the in-frame ones, dropping some. The sample includes 200,000 to 250,000 clones, about 87% of them seen just once. The sample consisted of peripheral blood. The receptors were sampled from a man aged 25-45 years with COVID-19, enrolled during active disease. CDR3s include the opening cysteine and the closing phenylalanine or tryptophan. A D gene is named only where the DNA matches it firmly. Some rows mark clone size as missing; the rest say once, few, many or name a class of expanded clone.

J gene | D gene | clone size | V gene | CDR3 protein | CDR3 DNA
TRBJ2-5 | TRBD1 | - | TRBV29-1 | CSGTDRDSFETQYF | TGCAGCGGGACCGACCGGGACAGCTTTGAGACCCAGTACTTC
TRBJ1-1 | TRBD1 | - | TRBV30 | CAWSKGTGDYMRVTEAFF | TGTGCCTGGAGTAAAGGGACAGGCGACTATATGAGGGTAACTGAAGCTTTCTTT
TRBJ2-1 | - | - | TRBV2 | CASSEDISSYNEQFF | TGTGCCAGCAGTGAAGACATAAGCTCCTACAATGAGCAGTTCTTC
TRBJ1-3 | TRBD1 | once | TRBV24-1 | CATSDSTGTGHFSGNTIYF | TGTGCCACCAGTGACTCTACCGGGACAGGGCACTTCTCTGGAAACACCATATATTTT
TRBJ1-2 | - | - | TRBV2 | CASSDQGRMGGYTF | TGTGCCAGCAGTGACCAGGGAAGGATGGGTGGCTACACCTTC
TRBJ1-5 | - | - | TRBV30 | CAFQSGRGWNQPQHF | TGTGCCTTTCAAAGCGGGAGGGGATGGAATCAGCCCCAGCATTTT
TRBJ1-3 | - | - | TRBV4-2 | CASSQEGHTTGNTIYF | TGTGCCAGCAGCCAAGAAGGACACACTACTGGAAACACCATATATTTT
TRBJ1-5 | TRBD1 | - | TRBV19 | CASTPGTGGEGVYQPQHF | TGTGCCAGTACCCCAGGGACAGGGGGCGAGGGGGTTTATCAGCCCCAGCATTTT
TRBJ2-5 | - | - | TRBV24-1 | CATSDLQRHRPQETQYF | TGTGCCACCAGTGATTTGCAGCGGCATCGACCCCAAGAGACCCAGTACTTC
TRBJ1-6 | - | once | TRBV6-5 | CASSYEFESSPLHF | TGTGCCAGCAGTTACGAGTTTGAAAGCTCACCCCTCCACTTT
TRBJ2-3 | TRBD1 | - | TRBV19 | CASSVDGQGAGDTQYF | TGTGCCAGCTCCGTAGACGGACAGGGGGCTGGGGATACGCAGTATTTT
TRBJ2-7 | TRBD1 | - | TRBV3-1/TRBV3-2 | CASSLTGTAYEQYF | TGTGCCAGCAGCCTCACCGGGACAGCCTACGAGCAGTACTTC
TRBJ1-2 | - | once | TRBV10-3 | CAIKRGNYGYTF | TGTGCCATCAAGAGGGGGAACTATGGCTACACCTTC
TRBJ1-2 | - | - | TRBV9 | CASSTSSRDIRSNYGYTF | TGTGCCAGCAGCACTAGTAGTCGGGACATACGTTCTAACTATGGCTACACCTTC
TRBJ2-7 | TRBD1 | once | TRBV7-9 | CASSSVGRGLVEQYF | TGTGCCAGCAGCTCAGTGGGCAGGGGGCTGGTCGAGCAGTACTTC
TRBJ1-1 | TRBD1 | - | TRBV7-9 | CASSRTGLSAEAFF | TGTGCCAGCAGCAGGACAGGCCTAAGTGCTGAAGCTTTCTTT
TRBJ1-6 | - | once | TRBV30 | CAWSVPLGSGAGWNSPLHF | TGTGCCTGGAGTGTCCCCTTAGGAAGCGGGGCAGGTTGGAATTCACCCCTCCACTTT
TRBJ1-5 | TRBD1 | - | TRBV18 | CASSLETGVNQPQHF | TGTGCCAGCTCACTCGAGACAGGGGTGAATCAGCCCCAGCATTTT
TRBJ2-1 | - | - | TRBV10-3 | CAIGAVEYNEQFF | TGTGCCATCGGGGCAGTCGAATACAATGAGCAGTTCTTC
TRBJ1-1 | - | - | TRBV15 | CATSPHQGRAAFF | TGTGCCACCAGCCCCCACCAAGGCAGGGCGGCTTTCTTT
TRBJ2-1 | - | - | TRBV6-5 | CASSYGQAVGTRKFF | TGTGCCAGCAGTTACGGGCAGGCCGTGGGTACAAGGAAGTTCTTC
TRBJ1-6 | - | - | TRBV7-6 | CASSLETAYNSPLHF | TGTGCCAGCAGCTTAGAGACAGCCTATAATTCACCCCTCCACTTT
TRBJ2-1 | - | - | TRBV25-1 | CASSGTEVYNEQFF | TGTGCCAGCAGTGGGACAGAAGTATACAATGAGCAGTTCTTC
TRBJ1-1 | - | - | TRBV4-1 | CASSQDGRGGKTEAFF | TGCGCCAGCAGCCAAGATGGCAGGGGTGGGAAGACTGAAGCTTTCTTT
TRBJ2-7 | - | - | TRBV4-3 | CASSQSEGGSHEQYF | TGCGCCAGCAGCCAGTCGGAAGGAGGGTCCCACGAGCAGTACTTC
TRBJ1-2 | - | - | TRBV5-1 | CASSLGPRVANYGYTF | TGCGCCAGCAGCTTGGGTCCCAGGGTAGCCAACTATGGCTACACCTTC
TRBJ2-7 | TRBD2 | - | TRBV27 | CASGVSRGGEQYF | TGTGCCAGCGGCGTGAGTCGGGGAGGGGAGCAGTACTTC
TRBJ1-1 | - | - | TRBV24-1 | CATTYGYEAFF | TGTGCCACCACCTACGGGTATGAAGCTTTCTTT
TRBJ2-3 | - | - | TRBV4-1 | CASSHPPVGDTQYF | TGCGCCAGCAGCCACCCCCCAGTGGGCGATACGCAGTATTTT
TRBJ2-3 | - | - | TRBV19 | CASKYQDTQYF | TGTGCCAGTAAATACCAGGATACGCAGTATTTT
TRBJ2-1 | - | - | TRBV2 | CASTREGSSSYNEQFF | TGTGCCAGCACCAGGGAAGGATCTAGCTCCTACAATGAGCAGTTCTTC
TRBJ1-2 | - | - | TRBV9 | CASSGLRGILGYTF | TGTGCCAGCAGCGGCCTACGGGGAATTCTGGGCTACACCTTC
TRBJ1-2 | TRBD1 | - | TRBV4-2 | CASSQENRGDGYTF | TGTGCCAGCAGCCAAGAGAACAGGGGAGACGGCTACACCTTC
TRBJ1-5 | - | - | TRBV4-3 | CASSQDRAGDQPQHF | TGCGCCAGCAGCCAAGACAGGGCTGGGGATCAGCCCCAGCATTTT
TRBJ1-1 | - | once | TRBV4-2 | CASSQDPGGLGEAFF | TGTGCCAGCAGCCAAGATCCCGGGGGGTTGGGAGAAGCTTTCTTT
TRBJ1-1 | - | - | TRBV2 | CASSERQMIDTEAFF | TGTGCCAGCAGTGAACGACAGATGATCGACACTGAAGCTTTCTTT
TRBJ2-7 | - | - | TRBV4-1 | CASSKATGRGSYEQYF | TGCGCCAGCAGCAAAGCCACAGGGAGGGGGTCCTACGAGCAGTACTTC
TRBJ2-2 | - | - | TRBV24-1 | CATQKHTGELFF | TGTGCCACTCAAAAGCACACCGGGGAGCTGTTTTTT
TRBJ2-1 | - | - | TRBV4-1 | CASSQARTGRGEQFF | TGCGCCAGCAGCCAAGCTAGGACAGGGAGGGGTGAGCAGTTCTTC
TRBJ1-2 | TRBD1 | - | TRBV6-6 | CASSQDRGVNPNYGYTF | TGTGCCAGCAGTCAGGACAGGGGGGTTAACCCTAACTATGGCTACACCTTC
TRBJ2-1 | TRBD2 | - | TRBV5-1 | CASDTGGPMNEQFF | TGCGCCAGCGACACGGGAGGGCCAATGAATGAGCAGTTCTTC
TRBJ2-7 | TRBD2 | - | TRBV27 | CASQLFGLAVYEQYF | TGTGCCAGCCAGTTATTCGGACTAGCGGTCTACGAGCAGTACTTC
TRBJ1-5 | TRBD1 | - | TRBV6-5 | CASSRDRVQPQHF | TGTGCCAGCAGTCGAGACAGGGTACAGCCCCAGCATTTT
TRBJ2-7 | TRBD2 | - | TRBV4-1 | CASRHVSGEPQYF | TGCGCCAGCAGACACGTAAGCGGGGAACCGCAGTACTTC
TRBJ1-2 | TRBD1 | - | TRBV7-8 | CASSLRVWDRATNYGYTF | TGTGCCAGCAGCTTAAGGGTATGGGACAGAGCTACTAACTATGGCTACACCTTC
TRBJ1-5 | - | - | TRBV30 | CAWSVRLDFTNQPQHF | TGTGCCTGGAGTGTTAGACTCGACTTTACGAATCAGCCCCAGCATTTT
TRBJ2-7 | - | - | TRBV19 | CASSIQGSSYEQYF | TGTGCCAGTAGTATTCAGGGAAGCTCCTACGAGCAGTACTTC
TRBJ1-1 | - | - | TRBV7-2 | CASSSHWAGTEAFF | TGTGCCAGCAGCTCACATTGGGCTGGCACTGAAGCTTTCTTT
TRBJ2-1 | TRBD2 | - | TRBV6-4 | CASSLAGGERSYNEQFF | TGTGCCAGCAGCTTAGCGGGGGGAGAACGCTCCTACAATGAGCAGTTCTTC
TRBJ2-7 | - | once | TRBV9 | CASATGGGNEQYF | TGTGCCAGCGCAACGGGAGGGGGCAACGAGCAGTACTTC
TRBJ2-7 | TRBD1 | once | TRBV11-2 | CASRLPGTGGATYEQYF | TGTGCCAGCAGGCTACCCGGGACAGGGGGCGCAACCTACGAGCAGTACTTC
TRBJ1-3 | - | - | TRBV6-2/TRBV6-3 | CASSNRQKLAGNTIYF | TGTGCCAGCAGTAACCGACAGAAGCTAGCTGGAAACACCATATATTTT
TRBJ1-1 | TRBD1 | - | TRBV5-1 | CASSFGQGAQAFF | TGCGCCAGCAGTTTTGGACAGGGGGCGCAAGCTTTCTTT
TRBJ1-2 | TRBD1 | - | TRBV6-6 | CASGDRGGYGYTF | TGTGCCAGCGGAGACAGGGGGGGGTATGGCTACACCTTC
TRBJ2-7 | TRBD2 | - | TRBV4-2 | CASSPKNLAATYEQYF | TGTGCCAGCAGCCCCAAAAACCTAGCGGCAACCTACGAGCAGTACTTC
TRBJ1-3 | - | - | TRBV4-3 | CASSQDYGYSSGNTIYF | TGCGCCAGCAGCCAAGATTATGGGTACAGCTCCGGAAACACCATATATTTT
TRBJ1-4 | TRBD1 | - | TRBV28 | CASSSSRGQGNEKLFF | TGTGCCAGCAGCTCCAGCCGGGGACAGGGAAATGAAAAACTGTTTTTT
TRBJ1-1 | - | few | TRBV19 | CASRSFRDTEAFF | TGTGCCAGTAGGTCCTTCAGGGACACTGAAGCTTTCTTT
TRBJ1-1 | - | once | TRBV19 | CATRQGMNTEAFF | TGTGCCACCCGGCAGGGCATGAACACTGAAGCTTTCTTT